This T cell receptor beta chain was recorded in a study of regulatory T cells in long-lasting Graves disease. Study-level findings and limits: The sample size was small, and this may have reduced accuracy.

Arm-PCR of CDR3 regions and iRepertoire HTBI primers were the basis on which TCR beta libraries were built. TCRdb processed the multiplex PCR reads anew with MiXCR; each CDR3 protein has one entry. The table has 350,000 to 400,000 distinct CDR3 sequences, 15% seen once. V was pared by 6 bases and J by 3 bases, with 21 bases between. CDR3 size: 16 residues. Germline assignment: CDR1 DFQATT and CDR2 SNEGSKA (reference sequence). Time point: newly diagnosed GD, antithyroid drugs for less than 3 months. The TCR library was prepared using RNA isolated from PBMCs. In its sample, this clonotype was seen many times. Antigen: not known.

The clonotype comes from a female donor with Graves disease. This chain joins TRBV20-1 and TRBJ1-5, with D unclear. The sequenced sample was peripheral blood mononuclear cells (PBMCs), obtained at new diagnosis, from a patient treated with antithyroid drugs. The CDR3 spells CSARTSRGIDNQPQHF. The CDR3 DNA reads TGCAGTGCCAGAACCTCCAGAGGGATCGACAATCAGCCCCAGCATTTT.